This T cell receptor (beta chain) was sequenced for a study of blood T cell repertoires in COVID-19. V was clipped by 4 bases and J by 5 bases, with 11 bases between them. Germline V CDR1 and CDR2: MDHEN, SYDVKM. The CDR3 runs to 13 residues. Cohort 3 donors were reported recovered after two negative PCRs, clearance, or symptom resolution. Sequenced by immunoSEQ multiplex PCR; TCRdb stores in-frame clones only, minus some. Here the sample spans 150,000 or so clones, about 80% being singletons. The sequenced sample was PBMCs or T cells enriched from blood (not recorded which). This clonotype was sampled from a man between 45 and 60 years old who had recovered from COVID-19. The chain uses TRBV28 and TRBJ1-1; no definite D call. The CDR3 sequence: CASSSSWRTEAFF. The CDR3 DNA reads as TGTGCCAGCAGTTCATCGTGGAGGACTGAAGCTTTCTTT.